The source of this T cell receptor (beta chain) is a study of blood T cell repertoires in COVID-19. As for the study in general: From the United States, Italy and Spain came samples of acute and convalescent COVID-19. PBMCs, B-cell-depleted T cells, or T cells were the source of the cDNA or gDNA that made up the material.

This table comes from immunoSEQ multiplex PCR, and its TCRdb copy is limited to in-frame clones, with some not included. The top ten clones hold around 5% of a sample with approximately 100,000 clones, 92% of them seen once. This clone occurred once. The clonotype comes from a man aged 50-59 years with active COVID-19. Sequencing was performed on peripheral blood.

The CDR3 loop reads CASSPGLDNEQFF. DNA of the CDR3: TGTGCCAGCTCCCCGGGACTTGACAATGAGCAGTTCTTC. V gene TRBV18 combines with J gene TRBJ2-1, with D possibly TRBD2 on 6 matching bases. The germline V gene encodes CDR1 KGHSH and CDR2 LQKENI. CDR3 size: 13 residues. V lost 6 bases to trimming and J lost 5 bases, with 11 bases between them.